This T cell receptor beta chain was sequenced for a study of PD-L1 blockade in urothelial cancer. Generated by immunoSEQ multiplex PCR, the TCRdb table keeps only in-frame clones and is missing some. The data show tens of thousands of clones, roughly 90% seen once. This clone is a singleton in its sample. As for time point: peripheral blood 6 weeks after treatment start. Urothelial carcinoma in patients was locally advanced or metastatic. This sequence was found in a man aged 60 to 75 with urothelial cancer. Source: PBMCs, taken around atezolizumab (anti-PD-L1) treatment.

The CDR3 coding sequence is TGTGCCAGCAGTGCTGGGGGGGCTTACACCTACGAGCAGTACTTC. It encodes CASSAGGAYTYEQYF. V and J are TRBV6-1 and TRBJ2-7, with D perhaps TRBD2 (7 bases). Germline CDR1 MNHNS, CDR2 SASEGT. With 4 bases removed from V and 2 bases from J, the gap between germline ends came to 15 bases. This CDR3 is built from 15 residues.